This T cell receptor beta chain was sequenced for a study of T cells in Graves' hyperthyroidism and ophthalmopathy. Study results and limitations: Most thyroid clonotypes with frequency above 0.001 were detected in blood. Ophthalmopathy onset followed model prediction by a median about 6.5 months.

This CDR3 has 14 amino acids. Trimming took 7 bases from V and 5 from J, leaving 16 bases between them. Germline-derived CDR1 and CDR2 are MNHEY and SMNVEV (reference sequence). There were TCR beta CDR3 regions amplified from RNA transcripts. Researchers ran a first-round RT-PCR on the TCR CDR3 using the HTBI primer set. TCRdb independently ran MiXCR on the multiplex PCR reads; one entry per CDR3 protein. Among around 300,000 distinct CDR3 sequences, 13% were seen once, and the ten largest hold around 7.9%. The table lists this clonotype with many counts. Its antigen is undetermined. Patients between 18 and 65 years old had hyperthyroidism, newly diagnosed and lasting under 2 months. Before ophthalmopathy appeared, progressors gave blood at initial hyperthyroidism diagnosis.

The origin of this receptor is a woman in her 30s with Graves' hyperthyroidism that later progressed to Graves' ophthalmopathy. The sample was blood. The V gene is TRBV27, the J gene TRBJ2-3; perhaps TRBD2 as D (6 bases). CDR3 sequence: CASTWAFGGDTQYF. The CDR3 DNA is TGTGCCAGCACCTGGGCCTTCGGGGGAGATACGCAGTATTTT.